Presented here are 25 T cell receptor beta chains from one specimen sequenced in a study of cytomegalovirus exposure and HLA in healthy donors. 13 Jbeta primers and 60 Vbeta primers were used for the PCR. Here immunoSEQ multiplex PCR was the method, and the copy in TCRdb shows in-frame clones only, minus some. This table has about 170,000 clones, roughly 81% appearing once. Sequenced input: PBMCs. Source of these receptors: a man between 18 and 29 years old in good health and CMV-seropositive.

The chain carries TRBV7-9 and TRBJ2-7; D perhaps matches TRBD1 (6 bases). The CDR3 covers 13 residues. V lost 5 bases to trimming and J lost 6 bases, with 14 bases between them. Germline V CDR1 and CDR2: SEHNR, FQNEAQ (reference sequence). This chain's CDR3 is CASSLGQGTEQYF. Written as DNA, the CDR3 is TGTGCCAGCAGCCTAGGCCAGGGGACCGAGCAGTACTTC.

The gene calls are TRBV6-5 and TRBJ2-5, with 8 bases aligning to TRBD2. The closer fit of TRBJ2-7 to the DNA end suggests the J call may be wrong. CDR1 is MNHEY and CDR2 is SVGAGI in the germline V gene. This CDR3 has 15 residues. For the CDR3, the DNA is TGTGCCAGCGGCTCTTCGGGGGGGGCCTCTTACGAGCAGTACTTC. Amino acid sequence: CASGSSGGASYEQYF.

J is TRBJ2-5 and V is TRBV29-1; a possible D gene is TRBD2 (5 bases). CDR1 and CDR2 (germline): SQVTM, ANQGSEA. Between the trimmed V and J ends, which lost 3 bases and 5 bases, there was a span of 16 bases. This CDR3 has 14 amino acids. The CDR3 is CSVEGGPPAETQYF. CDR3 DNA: TGCAGCGTTGAGGGCGGGCCACCAGCGGAGACCCAGTACTTC.

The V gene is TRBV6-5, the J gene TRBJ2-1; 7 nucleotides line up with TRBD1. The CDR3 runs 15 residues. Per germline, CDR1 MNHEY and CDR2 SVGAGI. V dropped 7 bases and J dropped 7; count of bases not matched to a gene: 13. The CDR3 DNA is TGTGCCAGCAACTCGGGACAGACCTCTTGGAATGAGCAGTTCTTC. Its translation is CASNSGQTSWNEQFF.

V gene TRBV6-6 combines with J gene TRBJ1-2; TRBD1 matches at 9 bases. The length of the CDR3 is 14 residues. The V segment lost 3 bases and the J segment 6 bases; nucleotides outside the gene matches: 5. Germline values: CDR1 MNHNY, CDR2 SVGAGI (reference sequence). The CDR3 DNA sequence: TGTGCCAGCAGTTATGGGGACAGGGCCGATGGCTACACCTTC. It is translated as CASSYGDRADGYTF.

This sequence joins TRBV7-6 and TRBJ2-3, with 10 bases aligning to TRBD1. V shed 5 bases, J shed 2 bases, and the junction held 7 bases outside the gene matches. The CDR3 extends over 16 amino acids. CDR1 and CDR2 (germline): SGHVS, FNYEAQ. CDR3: CASSRTGGINTDTQYF. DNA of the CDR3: TGTGCCAGCAGCCGGACAGGGGGAATTAACACAGATACGCAGTATTTT. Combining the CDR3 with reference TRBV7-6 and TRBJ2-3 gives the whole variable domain GAGVSQSPRYKVTKRGQDVALRCDPISGHVSLYWYRQALGQGPEFLTYFNYEAQQDKSGLPNDRFSAERPEGSISTLTIQRTEQRDSAMYRCASSRTGGINTDTQYFGPGTRLTVL.

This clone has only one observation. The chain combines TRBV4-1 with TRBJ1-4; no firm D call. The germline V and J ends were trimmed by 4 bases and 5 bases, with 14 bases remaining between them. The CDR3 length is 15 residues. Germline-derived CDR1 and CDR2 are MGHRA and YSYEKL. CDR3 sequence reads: CASSRIAKMNEKLFF. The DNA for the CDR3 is TGCGCCAGCAGCCGCATTGCGAAGATGAATGAAAAACTGTTTTTT.

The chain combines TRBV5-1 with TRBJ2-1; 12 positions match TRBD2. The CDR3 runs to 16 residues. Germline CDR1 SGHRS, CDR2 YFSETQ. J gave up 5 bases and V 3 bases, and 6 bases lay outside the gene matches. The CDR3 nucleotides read TGCGCCAGCAGCTCCGGACTAGCGGGGAATAACAATGAGCAGTTCTTC. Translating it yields CASSSGLAGNNNEQFF.

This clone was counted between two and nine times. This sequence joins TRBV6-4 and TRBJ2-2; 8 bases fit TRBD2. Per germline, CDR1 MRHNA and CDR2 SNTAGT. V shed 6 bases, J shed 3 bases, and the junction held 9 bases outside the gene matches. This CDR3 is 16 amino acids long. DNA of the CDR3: TGTGCCAGCAGCCCCGGAGCGGGGGCCCACACCGGGGAGCTGTTTTTT. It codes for CASSPGAGAHTGELFF.

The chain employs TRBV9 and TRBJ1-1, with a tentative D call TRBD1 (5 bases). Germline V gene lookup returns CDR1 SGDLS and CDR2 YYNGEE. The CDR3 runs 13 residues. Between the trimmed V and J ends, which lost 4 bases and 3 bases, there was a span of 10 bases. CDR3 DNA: TGTGCCAGCAGCCCCGACAGATACACTGAAGCTTTCTTT. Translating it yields CASSPDRYTEAFF.

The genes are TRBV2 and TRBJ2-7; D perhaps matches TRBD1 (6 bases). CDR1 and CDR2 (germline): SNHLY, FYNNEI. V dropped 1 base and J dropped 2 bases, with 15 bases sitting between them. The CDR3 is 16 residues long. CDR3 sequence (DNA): TGTGCCAGCAGTGAAGTAAGGACAGTTTTGACCTACGAGCAGTACTTC. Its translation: CASSEVRTVLTYEQYF.

CDR3 nucleotides: TGTGCCAGCAGCTTATCCTCGGACACTGAAGCTTTCTTT. Its protein is CASSLSSDTEAFF. This chain uses TRBV7-9 with TRBJ1-1; D ambiguous. Trimming left V 2 bases short and J 3 bases short, with 7 bases between. This CDR3 contains 13 residues. The germline V gene has CDR1 SEHNR and CDR2 FQNEAQ (reference sequence).

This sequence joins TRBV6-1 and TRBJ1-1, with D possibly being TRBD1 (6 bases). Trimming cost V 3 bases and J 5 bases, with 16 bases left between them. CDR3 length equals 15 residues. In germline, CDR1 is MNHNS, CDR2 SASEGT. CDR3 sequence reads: CASSESVPQGTEAFF. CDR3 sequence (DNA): TGTGCCAGCAGTGAGTCCGTCCCGCAGGGGACTGAAGCTTTCTTT.

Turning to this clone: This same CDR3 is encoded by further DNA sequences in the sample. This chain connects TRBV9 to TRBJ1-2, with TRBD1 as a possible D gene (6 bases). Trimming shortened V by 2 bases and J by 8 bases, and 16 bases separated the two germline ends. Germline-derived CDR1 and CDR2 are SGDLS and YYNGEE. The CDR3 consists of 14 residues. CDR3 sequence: CASSVSGGAGGYTF. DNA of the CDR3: TGTGCCAGCAGCGTCTCCGGGGGGGCGGGAGGCTACACCTTC.

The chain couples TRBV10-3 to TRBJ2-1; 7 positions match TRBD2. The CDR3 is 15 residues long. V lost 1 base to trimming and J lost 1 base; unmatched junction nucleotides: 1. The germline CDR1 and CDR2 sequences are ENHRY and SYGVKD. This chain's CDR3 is CAISELGGSYNEQFF. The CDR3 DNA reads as TGTGCCATCAGTGAGTTGGGGGGGTCCTACAATGAGCAGTTCTTC.

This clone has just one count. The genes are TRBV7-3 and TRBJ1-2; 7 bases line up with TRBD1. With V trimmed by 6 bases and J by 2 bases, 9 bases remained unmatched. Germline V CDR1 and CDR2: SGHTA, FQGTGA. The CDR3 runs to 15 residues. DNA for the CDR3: TGTGCCAGCAGTCTAGCTGGGGACAGCAACTATGGCTACACCTTC. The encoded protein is CASSLAGDSNYGYTF.

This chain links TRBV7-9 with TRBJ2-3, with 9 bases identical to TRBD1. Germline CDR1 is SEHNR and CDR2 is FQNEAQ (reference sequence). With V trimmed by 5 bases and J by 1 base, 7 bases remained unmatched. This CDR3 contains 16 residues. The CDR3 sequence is CASSPRTGEGTDTQYF. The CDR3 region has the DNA TGTGCCAGCAGCCCGAGGACAGGGGAGGGCACAGATACGCAGTATTTT.

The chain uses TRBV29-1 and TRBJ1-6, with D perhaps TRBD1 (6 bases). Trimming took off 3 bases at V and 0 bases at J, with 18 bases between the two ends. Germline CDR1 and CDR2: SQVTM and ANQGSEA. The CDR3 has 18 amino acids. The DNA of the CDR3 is TGCAGCGTTGAGACAGGCGGTCGGCTTTACTCCTATAATTCACCCCTCCACTTT. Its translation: CSVETGGRLYSYNSPLHF.

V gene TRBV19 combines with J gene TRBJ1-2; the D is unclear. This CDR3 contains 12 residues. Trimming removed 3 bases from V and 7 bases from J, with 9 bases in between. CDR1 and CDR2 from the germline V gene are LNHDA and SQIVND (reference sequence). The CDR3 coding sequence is TGTGCCAGTAGTATGGGAGTTAGTGGCTACACCTTC. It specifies CASSMGVSGYTF.

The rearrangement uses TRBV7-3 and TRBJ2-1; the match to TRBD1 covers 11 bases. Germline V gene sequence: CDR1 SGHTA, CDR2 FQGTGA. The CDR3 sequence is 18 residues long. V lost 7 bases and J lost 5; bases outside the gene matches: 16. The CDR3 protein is CASTRKIPGQGVDNEQFF. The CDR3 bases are TGTGCCAGCACTAGGAAGATACCGGGACAGGGGGTCGACAATGAGCAGTTCTTC.

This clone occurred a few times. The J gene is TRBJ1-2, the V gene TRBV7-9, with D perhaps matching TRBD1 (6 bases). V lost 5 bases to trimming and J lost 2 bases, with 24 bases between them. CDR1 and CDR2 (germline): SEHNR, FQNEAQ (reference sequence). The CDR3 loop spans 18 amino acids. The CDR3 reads CASSPGGGRGNLNYGYTF. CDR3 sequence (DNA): TGTGCCAGCAGCCCGGGCGGTGGCAGGGGCAACCTAAACTATGGCTACACCTTC.

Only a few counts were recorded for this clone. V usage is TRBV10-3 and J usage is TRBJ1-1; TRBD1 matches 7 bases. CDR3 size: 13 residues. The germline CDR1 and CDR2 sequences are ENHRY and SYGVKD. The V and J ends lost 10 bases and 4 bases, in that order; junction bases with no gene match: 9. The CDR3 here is CASMQGGGTEAFF. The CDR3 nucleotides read TGTGCCAGCATGCAGGGGGGAGGCACTGAAGCTTTCTTT.

In nucleotides, the CDR3 is TGTGCCAGCAGCTTAGGTTTGGGGGCAGATAATGAAAAACTGTTTTTT. Translation: CASSLGLGADNEKLFF. The chain uses TRBV7-9 and TRBJ1-4; possibly TRBD1 for D (6 bases). This CDR3 comprises 16 residues. Germline V gene data show CDR1 as SEHNR and CDR2 as FQNEAQ (reference sequence). V lost 1 base, J lost 4 bases, and 13 bases lay in between.

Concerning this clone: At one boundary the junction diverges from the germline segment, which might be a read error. The CDR3 DNA reads TGCGCCAGCAGCTTGGGACTAGCGGGGGGGGGTTTTACCTACGGGCAGTACTTC. Encoded protein: CASSLGLAGGGFTYGQYF. The rearrangement joins TRBV5-1 to TRBJ2-7, with 14 nucleotides matching TRBD2. The germline V gene encodes CDR1 SGHRS and CDR2 YFSETQ. This CDR3 comprises 18 residues.

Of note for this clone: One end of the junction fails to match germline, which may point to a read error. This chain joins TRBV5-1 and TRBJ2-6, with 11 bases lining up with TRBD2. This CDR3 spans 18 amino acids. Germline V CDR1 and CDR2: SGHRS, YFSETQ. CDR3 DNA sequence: TGCGCCAGCAGCATAGGACTAGCGGGCCCCTCTGGGGCCAACGGCCTGACTTTC. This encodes CASSIGLAGPSGANGLTF.